The clone carrying this TCR beta chain occurred a few times. Its target is unknown. Disease duration was under 3 months in the ophthalmopathy patients, who also had a Clinical Activity Score of at least 3 and a NOSPECS grade of at least 4. This sample was included in a study of T cells in Graves' hyperthyroidism and ophthalmopathy. About the study: Peripheral blood was taken when the disease was first diagnosed, before any treatment began. Study-level points and caveats: Most thyroid clonotypes with frequency above 0.001 were detected in blood.

The germline V and J ends were trimmed by 4 bases and 2 bases, with 12 bases remaining between them. Germline V lookup: CDR1 MNHEY, CDR2 SVGAGI. The CDR3 spans 14 residues. Amplified regions were TCR beta CDR3 sequences from RNA transcripts. Initially, a first-round RT-PCR of the TCR CDR3 employed the HTBI primer set. One entry per CDR3 protein results from TCRdb running MiXCR on the multiplex PCR reads. The sample has 450,000 to 500,000 distinct CDR3 sequences, under 25% seen once. The receptor was derived from a woman in her seventies with Graves' ophthalmopathy. The sequenced sample consisted of blood. V and J are TRBV6-5 and TRBJ2-7; D not certain. The CDR3 loop reads CASSSRPLTYEQYF. The DNA for the CDR3 is TGTGCCAGCAGTTCGAGACCCCTTACCTACGAGCAGTACTTC.